Each of the 20 T cell receptor beta chains below was sequenced from the same sample in a study of T cell changes during pregnancy in multiple sclerosis. Method: immunoSEQ multiplex PCR; TCRdb's copy keeps in-frame clones and lacks some. The repertoire has about 77,000 clones, approximately 90% of them found once; the top ten carry 1.9%. Source: peripheral blood, taken before pregnancy. The origin of the receptors is a female donor with multiple sclerosis, enrolled in a pregnancy study.

The rearrangement uses TRBV7-9 and TRBJ2-7, with 10 bases matching TRBD2. Germline CDR1 SEHNR, CDR2 FQNEAQ (reference sequence). The CDR3 runs to 17 residues. The V segment lost 1 base and the J segment 3 bases; nucleotides outside the gene matches: 9. The CDR3 region has the DNA TGTGCCAGCAGCTTAGGGTCTAGCGGGGGAAGGGTCTACGAGCAGTACTTC. Translating gives CASSLGSSGGRVYEQYF.

Concerning this clone itself: The sample holds other DNA sequences that translate to the same CDR3. The CDR3 nucleotides read TGTGCCAGCAGCCCGGGGGGTACGACTAATGAAAAACTGTTTTTT. As protein: CASSPGGTTNEKLFF. The V gene is TRBV5-4, the J gene TRBJ1-4; possible D gene TRBD1, 5 bases. The CDR3 covers 15 residues. V lost 4 bases and J lost 2, with 12 bases in between. Germline V gives CDR1 SGHNT, CDR2 YYREEE (reference sequence).

This clone was observed once. V is TRBV28 and J is TRBJ1-1, with D hard to call. Germline CDR1 MDHEN, CDR2 SYDVKM. This CDR3 contains 11 residues. Trimming shortened V by 5 bases and J by 5 bases, and 6 bases separated the two germline ends. The DNA of the CDR3 is TGTGCCAGCAGTCCCGCGACTGAAGCTTTCTTT. Residues: CASSPATEAFF.

The chain recombines TRBV6-6 with TRBJ1-5, with a possible D match to TRBD1 (5 bases). Germline V gene sequence: CDR1 MNHNY, CDR2 SVGAGI (reference sequence). This CDR3 has 14 residues. Trimming pared 2 bases from V and 5 bases from J, leaving 10 bases between. CDR3 sequence: CASSYGQGHQPQHF. The DNA for the CDR3 is TGTGCCAGCAGTTACGGGCAGGGCCATCAGCCCCAGCATTTT.

The chain is built from TRBV27 and TRBJ2-7, with 8 bases matching TRBD1. V dropped 3 bases and J dropped 7; count of bases not matched to a gene: 11. Germline V gives CDR1 MNHEY, CDR2 SMNVEV (reference sequence). This CDR3 has 15 amino acids. The CDR3 coding sequence is TGTGCCAGCAGTTTCGTCACAGGGGGAACGGGGGAGCAGTACTTC. As protein: CASSFVTGGTGEQYF.

This sequence joins TRBV18 and TRBJ1-5; D is undetermined. V was pared by 5 bases and J by 6 bases, with 8 bases between. Germline CDR1 and CDR2: KGHSH and LQKENI. The CDR3 covers 12 residues. The CDR3 nucleotides read TGTGCCAGCTCAAAGAGCGGTCAGCCCCAGCATTTT. Amino acid sequence: CASSKSGQPQHF.

This chain joins TRBV9 and TRBJ2-7, with 8 nucleotides matching TRBD2. The length of the CDR3 is 14 residues. Unmatched junction bases numbered 9, after V lost 8 bases and J lost 2 bases. Looked up from germline, CDR1 is SGDLS and CDR2 is YYNGEE. The CDR3 region is CASAIGGAAYEQYF. Here the CDR3 DNA reads TGTGCCAGTGCAATCGGGGGGGCGGCCTACGAGCAGTACTTC. Combining the CDR3 with reference TRBV9 and TRBJ2-7 gives the whole variable domain DSGVTQTPKHLITATGQRVTLRCSPRSGDLSVYWYQQSLDQGLQFLIQYYNGEERAKGNILERFSAQQFPDLHSELNLSSLELGDSALYFCASAIGGAAYEQYFGPGTRLTVT.

This chain uses TRBV7-9 with TRBJ1-2; maybe TRBD1 (5 bases). The CDR3 spans 12 residues. V was trimmed by 3 bases and J by 6 bases, leaving 8 bases between them. Germline V gene sequence: CDR1 SEHNR, CDR2 FQNEAQ (reference sequence). CDR3 residues: CASSFSRDGYTF. The CDR3 DNA reads as TGTGCCAGCAGCTTTTCCAGGGATGGCTACACCTTC.

This chain joins TRBV5-1 and TRBJ1-6; D remains unclear. The V end was cut by 0 bases, the J end by 4 bases, with 11 bases between. This CDR3 is built from 16 residues. The germline gives CDR1 SGHRS, CDR2 YFSETQ. This CDR3 reads CASSLGTLPYNSPLHF. The CDR3 DNA sequence: TGCGCCAGCAGCTTGGGGACTCTCCCATATAATTCACCCCTCCACTTT. Combining the CDR3 with reference TRBV5-1 and TRBJ1-6 gives the whole variable domain KAGVTQTPRYLIKTRGQQVTLSCSPISGHRSVSWYQQTPGQGLQFLFEYFSETQRNKGNFPGRFSGRQFSNSRSEMNVSTLELGDSALYLCASSLGTLPYNSPLHFGNGTRLTVT.

This rearrangement joins TRBV4-1 to TRBJ1-1; 7 bases line up with TRBD1. The germline CDR1 and CDR2 sequences are MGHRA and YSYEKL. This CDR3 is 15 amino acids long. V lost 3 bases and J lost 5; bases outside the gene matches: 9. CDR3 coding DNA: TGCGCCAGCAGCCAGTACAGGGGTGGTAGGACTGAAGCTTTCTTT. Translating it yields CASSQYRGGRTEAFF.

CDR3 residues: CASSSPLVGYTF. The CDR3 nucleotides read TGTGCCAGCAGCTCCCCCCTTGTCGGCTACACCTTC. The chain carries TRBV28 and TRBJ1-2; D not resolved. Germline assignment: CDR1 MDHEN and CDR2 SYDVKM. The CDR3 loop spans 12 amino acids. V dropped 6 bases and J dropped 8 bases, with 13 bases sitting between them.

In its sample, this clone was seen once. This chain links TRBV5-4 with TRBJ2-7, with TRBD1 matching over 9 bases. CDR1 SGHNT and CDR2 YYREEE come from the germline V gene (reference sequence). With 3 bases clipped from V and 7 bases from J, the junction kept 11 bases outside the gene matches. The CDR3 is 15 residues long. CDR3 DNA sequence: TGTGCCAGCAGCTCCGTGACAGGGGGTTCGCGGGAGCAGTACTTC. Encoded protein: CASSSVTGGSREQYF.

The chain combines TRBV21-1 with TRBJ2-1; whether TRBD2, the table's D call, matches the DNA was not checked. TRBV21-1 is annotated as a pseudogene. The CDR3 sequence is 17 residues long. The CDR3 loop reads CASSKASGGPSYNEQFF. The CDR3 region has the DNA TGTGCCAGCAGCAAAGCCAGCGGGGGGCCTTCCTACAATGAGCAGTTCTTC.

The chain combines TRBV2 with TRBJ2-1, with 7 bases that match TRBD1. This CDR3 has 13 amino acids. Germline V lookup: CDR1 SNHLY, CDR2 FYNNEI. The ends lost 5 bases at V and 7 bases at J; junction bases unmatched: 5. In DNA, the CDR3 is TGTGCCAGCAGTATAAGGGGGCTAAATGAGCAGTTCTTC. This encodes CASSIRGLNEQFF.

The rearrangement joins TRBV14 to TRBJ1-2; D may be TRBD1 (6 bases). Germline CDR1 SGHDN, CDR2 FVKESK. Trimming took off 2 bases at V and 8 bases at J, with 18 bases between the two ends. The CDR3 contains 15 residues. The CDR3 region is CASSQTQGHIGGYTF. In DNA form, the CDR3 reads TGTGCCAGCAGCCAAACCCAGGGACACATAGGAGGCTACACCTTC.

The gene calls are TRBV2 and TRBJ2-5; a possible D gene is TRBD2 (6 bases). Trimming took 4 bases from V and 5 from J, leaving 17 bases between them. The germline CDR1 and CDR2 sequences are SNHLY and FYNNEI. The CDR3 length is 15 residues. In DNA form, the CDR3 reads TGTGCCAGCAGTGGTTGGGCGGGGCCGGGGGAGACCCAGTACTTC. Translated: CASSGWAGPGETQYF.

This chain uses TRBV10-3 with TRBJ2-7; a possible D gene is TRBD1 (6 bases). This CDR3 region has 19 residues. CDR1 ENHRY and CDR2 SYGVKD come from the germline V gene. Deletions cut 2 bases from V and 3 bases from J, with 26 bases between. The CDR3 spells CAISEMLQGTGPRGYEQYF. The CDR3 coding sequence is TGTGCCATCAGTGAGATGTTACAGGGTACCGGCCCCCGGGGCTACGAGCAGTACTTC.

In this sample, this clone turned up once. V usage is TRBV4-3 and J usage is TRBJ1-1, with D perhaps matching TRBD1 (6 bases). From germline, CDR1 is LGHNA and CDR2 YSLEER. The CDR3 runs to 15 residues. With 4 bases removed from V and 1 base from J, the gap between germline ends came to 13 bases. The CDR3 reads CASSPRTVRNTEAFF. As DNA, the CDR3 is TGCGCCAGCAGCCCGCGGACAGTTCGGAACACTGAAGCTTTCTTT.

The chain uses TRBV21-1 and TRBJ2-2; the table's D gene call, TRBD2, was not cross checked with the DNA. TRBV21-1 is termed a pseudogene. The CDR3 has 11 amino acids. In DNA form, the CDR3 reads TGTGCCAACGATCCGAGGGGGGAGCTGTTTTTT. Translation: CANDPRGELFF.

The V call is TRBV4-3, the J call TRBJ2-3; TRBD2 matches 9 bases. The CDR3 extends over 22 amino acids. V shed 2 bases, J shed 0 bases, and the junction held 21 bases outside the gene matches. In germline, CDR1 is LGHNA, CDR2 YSLEER. The CDR3 loop is CASSQTSPPGTSCNWSTDTQYF. CDR3 DNA sequence: TGCGCCAGCAGCCAAACAAGCCCCCCCGGGACTAGCTGTAATTGGAGCACAGATACGCAGTATTTT.